These T cell receptor beta chains were read from a single sample in a study of OX40 agonist ivuxolimab in advanced cancers. The method was immunoSEQ multiplex PCR; TCRdb's version includes in-frame clones alone and lacks a portion of them. The sample yields about 60,000 clones, approximately 90% seen once. This specimen consisted of CD4+ or CD8+ T cells sorted from blood, obtained in a trial of the OX40 agonist ivuxolimab. These receptors were collected from an adult with an advanced solid tumor such as melanoma, head and neck, liver or kidney cancer. Each CDR3 is given with its conserved first and last residue. The order of the fields is D gene, CDR3 length, J gene, V gene, CDR3 protein. The D gene is left open where the match is weak.

D gene: .
CDR3 length: 14
J gene: TRBJ1-1
V gene: TRBV7-2
CDR3 protein: CASSSSTANTEAFF

D gene: .
CDR3 length: 13
J gene: TRBJ1-2
V gene: TRBV28
CDR3 protein: CASSNRRDYGYTF

D gene: TRBD1
CDR3 length: 11
J gene: TRBJ1-1
V gene: TRBV6-9
CDR3 protein: CASSGTGRAFF

D gene: TRBD1
CDR3 length: 16
J gene: TRBJ1-3
V gene: TRBV18
CDR3 protein: CASSLNAAGGFDTIYF

D gene: TRBD1
CDR3 length: 14
J gene: TRBJ1-2
V gene: TRBV7-8
CDR3 protein: CASSSTGPIYGYTF

D gene: .
CDR3 length: 14
J gene: TRBJ2-7
V gene: TRBV7-8
CDR3 protein: CASSLLVGSYEQYF

D gene: .
CDR3 length: 12
J gene: TRBJ1-5
V gene: TRBV6-6
CDR3 protein: CASSPLGQPQHF

D gene: TRBD2
CDR3 length: 16
J gene: TRBJ2-1
V gene: TRBV27
CDR3 protein: CASSFPPSGGPNEQFF

D gene: .
CDR3 length: 15
J gene: TRBJ1-1
V gene: TRBV4-3
CDR3 protein: CASSQIATLNTEAFF

D gene: .
CDR3 length: 15
J gene: TRBJ1-5
V gene: TRBV5-1
CDR3 protein: CASSLVSGLDQPQHF

D gene: .
CDR3 length: 14
J gene: TRBJ2-7
V gene: TRBV19
CDR3 protein: CASSSGTDPYEQYF

D gene: .
CDR3 length: 12
J gene: TRBJ1-1
V gene: TRBV29-1
CDR3 protein: CSARREGTEAFF

D gene: .
CDR3 length: 15
J gene: TRBJ1-4
V gene: TRBV6-1
CDR3 protein: CASSEGGGRREKLFF

D gene: .
CDR3 length: 14
J gene: TRBJ2-5
V gene: TRBV10-3
CDR3 protein: CAISESAGLETQYF

D gene: .
CDR3 length: 15
J gene: TRBJ1-4
V gene: TRBV7-9
CDR3 protein: CASSYEGGINEKLFF

D gene: .
CDR3 length: 13
J gene: TRBJ1-6
V gene: TRBV28
CDR3 protein: CASSLDRDSPLHF

D gene: .
CDR3 length: 14
J gene: TRBJ1-2
V gene: TRBV30
CDR3 protein: CAWSGDRRNYGYTF

D gene: .
CDR3 length: 14
J gene: TRBJ1-1
V gene: TRBV9
CDR3 protein: CASSVEGGPTEAFF

D gene: .
CDR3 length: 18
J gene: TRBJ2-6
V gene: TRBV28
CDR3 protein: CASSPRTDGDSGANVLTF

D gene: .
CDR3 length: 12
J gene: TRBJ1-1
V gene: TRBV28
CDR3 protein: CASSLENTEAFF

D gene: .
CDR3 length: 15
J gene: TRBJ2-1
V gene: TRBV21-1
CDR3 protein: CASSERERNYNEQFF

D gene: .
CDR3 length: 16
J gene: TRBJ1-3
V gene: TRBV5-4
CDR3 protein: CASSLAPTVAGNTIYF

D gene: .
CDR3 length: 11
J gene: TRBJ2-2
V gene: TRBV19
CDR3 protein: CASRLGGELFF

D gene: TRBD2
CDR3 length: 16
J gene: TRBJ2-5
V gene: TRBV7-9
CDR3 protein: CASSPTGTSVQETQYF

D gene: .
CDR3 length: 15
J gene: TRBJ2-5
V gene: TRBV11-2
CDR3 protein: CASSLDGSEAETQYF

D gene: .
CDR3 length: 12
J gene: TRBJ2-1
V gene: TRBV5-1
CDR3 protein: CASSGGWNEQFF

D gene: TRBD2
CDR3 length: 14
J gene: TRBJ2-1
V gene: TRBV5-6
CDR3 protein: CASSLSGGGWEQFF

D gene: .
CDR3 length: 14
J gene: TRBJ1-4
V gene: TRBV10-1
CDR3 protein: CASSESQGTEKLFF

D gene: .
CDR3 length: 14
J gene: TRBJ1-2
V gene: TRBV19
CDR3 protein: CASSMDRSNYGYTF

D gene: .
CDR3 length: 14
J gene: .
V gene: TRBV6-5
CDR3 protein: CASSYSYNTYEQYF

D gene: .
CDR3 length: 14
J gene: TRBJ1-5
V gene: TRBV19
CDR3 protein: CASSFNRGGQPQHF

D gene: .
CDR3 length: 14
J gene: TRBJ2-1
V gene: TRBV19
CDR3 protein: CASSIPGVYNEQFF

D gene: .
CDR3 length: 16
J gene: TRBJ2-2
V gene: TRBV5-4
CDR3 protein: CASSFDSFANTGELFF

D gene: .
CDR3 length: 14
J gene: TRBJ2-7
V gene: TRBV15
CDR3 protein: CATSRDPVGYEQYF

D gene: .
CDR3 length: 13
J gene: TRBJ1-5
V gene: TRBV15
CDR3 protein: CATSRNRAQPQHF

D gene: .
CDR3 length: 13
J gene: TRBJ2-1
V gene: TRBV27
CDR3 protein: CASRYGPYNEQFF

D gene: .
CDR3 length: 13
J gene: TRBJ2-2
V gene: TRBV7-3
CDR3 protein: CASSFPGSGELFF

D gene: TRBD1
CDR3 length: 16
J gene: TRBJ1-5
V gene: TRBV27
CDR3 protein: CASSPGTGFSNQPQHF

D gene: .
CDR3 length: 14
J gene: TRBJ1-1
V gene: TRBV10-3
CDR3 protein: CAISPQQGDTEAFF

D gene: TRBD1
CDR3 length: 17
J gene: TRBJ1-3
V gene: TRBV4-3
CDR3 protein: CASSQDWGRGLGNTIYF

D gene: .
CDR3 length: 15
J gene: TRBJ1-1
V gene: TRBV11-1
CDR3 protein: CASSGGAQTATEAFF

D gene: .
CDR3 length: 16
J gene: TRBJ1-4
V gene: TRBV2
CDR3 protein: CASSEDLPATNEKLFF

D gene: .
CDR3 length: 13
J gene: TRBJ1-5
V gene: TRBV18
CDR3 protein: CASSRGDEQPQHF

D gene: .
CDR3 length: 10
J gene: TRBJ2-7
V gene: TRBV2
CDR3 protein: CASSEYEQYF

D gene: .
CDR3 length: 16
J gene: TRBJ2-7
V gene: TRBV2
CDR3 protein: CASSDVRGGGVYEQYF

D gene: TRBD1
CDR3 length: 13
J gene: TRBJ2-2
V gene: TRBV30
CDR3 protein: CAWSVDRVGELFF

D gene: .
CDR3 length: 14
J gene: TRBJ2-7
V gene: TRBV5-3
CDR3 protein: CASSAGTVSYEQYF

D gene: TRBD1
CDR3 length: 14
J gene: TRBJ1-1
V gene: TRBV6-5
CDR3 protein: CASSYSTGGTEAFF

D gene: .
CDR3 length: 12
J gene: TRBJ1-2
V gene: TRBV6-5
CDR3 protein: CASRYEGSGYTF

D gene: .
CDR3 length: 14
J gene: TRBJ1-1
V gene: TRBV18
CDR3 protein: CASSPRQTNTEAFF

D gene: TRBD1
CDR3 length: 16
J gene: TRBJ1-4
V gene: TRBV5-1
CDR3 protein: CASSFGQGEANEKLFF

D gene: .
CDR3 length: 13
J gene: TRBJ2-7
V gene: TRBV7-9
CDR3 protein: CASSLAEFSSEYF

D gene: .
CDR3 length: 15
J gene: TRBJ2-3
V gene: TRBV6-1
CDR3 protein: CASSERLGSTDTQYF

D gene: .
CDR3 length: 12
J gene: TRBJ1-4
V gene: TRBV19
CDR3 protein: CASSVANEKLFF

D gene: TRBD1
CDR3 length: 15
J gene: TRBJ2-5
V gene: TRBV19
CDR3 protein: CASAQGARNSGTQYF

D gene: .
CDR3 length: 14
J gene: TRBJ2-5
V gene: TRBV11-2
CDR3 protein: CASSFGLDGETQYF

D gene: .
CDR3 length: 12
J gene: TRBJ1-3
V gene: TRBV7-6
CDR3 protein: CASSSQGNTIYF

D gene: TRBD1
CDR3 length: 18
J gene: TRBJ2-1
V gene: TRBV19
CDR3 protein: CASSIKGARTPTYNEQFF

D gene: TRBD2
CDR3 length: 18
J gene: TRBJ2-3
V gene: TRBV7-2
CDR3 protein: CASSLATPSGGAGDTQYF

D gene: TRBD2
CDR3 length: 16
J gene: TRBJ2-7
V gene: TRBV28
CDR3 protein: CASSPQTSGRWYEQYF